The sequence of this TCR beta chain was determined in a study of T cell repertoires in cytomegalovirus infection. Study-level information: Peptides in the study included HLA-C-restricted and HLA-B-restricted CMV epitopes. Matching HLA type, along with CMV infection, was indicated by public TCR beta signatures. Study-level points and caveats: HLA-C-restricted CMV clonotypes gave the most frequent clonotype in two of eight donors. CMV carriers having the relevant HLA were flagged by cumulative public TCR beta family frequency.

The sample holds many counts of this clonotype. Its cognate antigen is unknown. TCRdb called the reads again in MiXCR, with one record for every CDR3 protein. The sample lists roughly 500,000 distinct CDR3 sequences, roughly a third seen once, with 17% in the top ten. The CDR3 is 16 residues long. Germline V CDR1 and CDR2: SGHTA, FQGNSA. Trimming cost V 4 bases and J 2 bases, with 12 bases left between them. The sequences come from cultured PBMCs, collected from culture after CMV antigen stimulation. The origin of this receptor is a human donor in good health (CMV status not recorded). Some clones in this sample may be carry-over from other donors' samples. The V call is TRBV7-2, the J call TRBJ2-6, with a weak D call TRBD1 (5 bases). Here the CDR3 reads CASSSQGSAGANVLTF. The CDR3 DNA reads as TGTGCCAGCAGCTCCCAGGGAAGTGCTGGGGCCAACGTCCTGACTTTC.